This TCR beta chain was identified in a study of cytomegalovirus exposure and HLA in healthy donors. Study findings and constraints: V- and J-gene trimming of TCR beta was linked (in a later analysis) to a missense DCLRE1C variant.

It was with 60 Vbeta and 13 Jbeta primers that the PCR ran. This table comes from immunoSEQ multiplex PCR, and its TCRdb copy is limited to in-frame clones, with some not included. The sample shows approximately 120,000 clones, about 80% of them seen only once. About this clone: As yet, its antigen is unknown.

Donors showed nominal health when sampled, although they likely had unrecorded immune exposures. The source of this sequence is a man between 25 and 39 years old in good health and CMV-seropositive. The sample taken for sequencing was PBMCs.

CDR3 in DNA: TGTGCCAGCAGCTTCATACCCCGGAGCGGCTACACCTTC. Translated, it gives CASSFIPRSGYTF. This chain joins TRBV7-2 and TRBJ1-2; unclear D gene. Per germline, CDR1 SGHTA and CDR2 FQGNSA. V dropped 3 bases and J dropped 8 bases, with 13 bases sitting between them. The CDR3 has 13 amino acids.